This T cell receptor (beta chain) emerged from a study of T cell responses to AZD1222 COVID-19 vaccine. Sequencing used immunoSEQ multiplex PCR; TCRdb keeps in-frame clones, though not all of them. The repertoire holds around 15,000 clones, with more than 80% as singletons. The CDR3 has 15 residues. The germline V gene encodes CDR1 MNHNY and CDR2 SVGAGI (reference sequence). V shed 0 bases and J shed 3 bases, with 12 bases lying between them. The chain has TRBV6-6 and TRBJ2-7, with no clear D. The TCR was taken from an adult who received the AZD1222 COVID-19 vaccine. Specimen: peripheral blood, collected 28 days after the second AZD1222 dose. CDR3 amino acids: CASSYSGGGGYEQYF. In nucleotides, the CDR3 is TGTGCCAGCAGTTACTCGGGCGGCGGTGGCTACGAGCAGTACTTC.